This T cell receptor (beta chain) derives from a study of memory CD4+ T cells and cytomegalovirus serostatus. Data came from immunoSEQ multiplex PCR; TCRdb stores just in-frame clones and leaves some out. The sample includes approximately 92,000 clones, about 80% seen only once; the top ten take 3.6%. The sort gate was single viable CD3+CD4+CD8-CD45RO+ cells for memory CD4+ T cells. CD4+ T cells were isolated by positive magnetic selection. This CDR3 comprises 18 residues. CDR1 and CDR2 (germline): LGHNA, YSLEER. The V and J ends lost 0 bases and 2 bases respectively, with 16 bases between them. As for this clone: Its antigen is still unknown.

Study observations and caveats: Suggested: most of the CMV-linked TCR signature lies in CD4+ memory cells.

Sequencing was carried out using memory CD4+ T cells from blood. J is TRBJ2-2 and V is TRBV4-3; D gene uncertain. The sequence derives from an adult in good health and CMV-seropositive. CDR3 sequence reads: CASSQDIIRYLNTGELFF. The DNA of the CDR3 is TGCGCCAGCAGCCAAGATATTATCCGGTACCTAAACACCGGGGAGCTGTTTTTT.